This T cell receptor (beta chain) appears in the sequencing data of a study of blood T cell repertoires in COVID-19. Turning to the study itself: The samples span acute and convalescent COVID-19 from the United States, Italy and Spain.

Germline CDR1 is SGHTA and CDR2 is FQGNSA. J gave up 3 bases and V 2 bases, and 4 bases lay outside the gene matches. This CDR3 has 15 amino acids. This clone has only one observation. Per the study methods: Quantification of nucleated cells was approximated via reference gene primer amplification. The data were produced by immunoSEQ multiplex PCR, yet TCRdb's version contains in-frame clones alone and is incomplete. The V and J calls and clone size are taken from that table; D and trimming were inferred from the DNA. Counted here are fewer than 250,000 clones, approximately 81% occurring once; the ten biggest clones make up about 9.4%.

This receptor was identified in a woman of 80 years or more with acute or convalescent COVID-19. What was sequenced was peripheral blood. This rearrangement joins TRBV7-2 to TRBJ2-3, with 8 bases fitting TRBD2. CDR3: CASSLQRGRTDTQYF. As DNA, the CDR3 is TGTGCCAGCAGCTTACAGCGGGGGAGAACAGATACGCAGTATTTT.